The entry that follows covers one TCR beta chain sequence. The source of the sample is a study of glioma-infiltrating T cells after dendritic cell vaccination. V lost 3 bases to trimming and J lost 4 bases, with 8 bases between them. Germline lookup yields CDR1 SGDLS and CDR2 YYNGEE. CDR3 length: 14 residues. Indicated time point: after dendritic cell vaccination, including at tumor progression/relapse. None of the glioblastoma patients had an isocitrate dehydrogenase mutation. Input was 2 to 2.5 ug genomic DNA, or all available if less. Amplification used 60 V beta primers and 13 J beta primers. Libraries were prepared by immunoSEQ multiplex PCR; TCRdb keeps only in-frame clonotypes and omits some of them. The data show some 91,000 clones, around four fifths seen once.

Here the sequenced sample was blood, taken after dendritic cell vaccination. The receptor was isolated from a human donor with glioblastoma. The chain combines TRBV9 with TRBJ2-6; D gene unclear. Here the CDR3 DNA reads TGTGCCAGCAGCGCTCCTGAGGGGGCCAACGTCCTGACTTTC. It yields the protein CASSAPEGANVLTF.